The source of this T cell receptor beta chain is a study of PD-1 blockade in classical Hodgkin lymphoma (dated by TCRdb to the early 2020s). Turning to the overall study: Nivolumab dosing was 3 mg/kg intravenously every 2 weeks, continuing until either disease progression or unacceptable toxicity. The study used TCR beta sequencing and CyTOF to define a peripheral blood immune signature of response to PD-1 blockade in classical Hodgkin lymphoma. The investigation overall reported the following: Baseline TCR diversity was reported as lower in newly diagnosed patients than in healthy donors, and lower still in relapsed/refractory patients. By C4D1, a significant rise was seen in CD4+ TCR diversity but not in CD8+ TCR diversity (p=0.0027 vs p=0.16), and the rise was most apparent among complete responders (p=0.02). Patients starting nivolumab less than 1 year after ASCT had lower diversity and were excluded from later analyses to avoid confounding by immune reconstitution. The study covered only a single clinical trial cohort, and the causes of the repertoire differences, possibly disease activity or prior therapy, were still not defined. Among trial patients, those achieving complete response had baseline diversity similar to that of newly diagnosed patients, while diversity was significantly lower in partial responders and progressors.

To note about this clone: No antigen is known for it. One base away there is no much larger clone; base qualities are not given.

Via the germline V gene, CDR1 is MNHEY and CDR2 SVGAGI. The trim is 2 bases for V and 7 bases for J, with a gap of 17 bases between the germline ends. The CDR3, from cysteine to phenylalanine, totals 15 residues. Of the read, only the CDR3 DNA is kept; its 45 bases are in frame from base 1. The sample's time point, from its label and the paper: cycle 4 day 1 (C4D1), after five to seven weeks of nivolumab. Every trial patient had relapsed after autologous stem cell transplantation, and cohorts A, B and C differed in prior brentuximab vedotin exposure. The trial cohort comprised about 60 patients with relapsed/refractory classical Hodgkin lymphoma whose best overall responses were complete response, partial response or progressive disease. Trial patients were treated with single-agent nivolumab in the multi-cohort phase II CheckMate 205 trial. An independent review committee assessed best overall response by applying the 2007 International Working Group response criteria. Trial PBMCs were collected just before the start of nivolumab (C1D1) and during therapy at cycle 2 day 1 and cycle 4 day 1. After peripheral blood was drawn into 8 mL Vacutainer Cell Preparation Tubes, PBMCs were isolated by centrifugation and then cryopreserved.

The Qiagen DNeasy kit was used to extract genomic DNA both from unsorted PBMCs and from the negatively selected CD4+ and CD8+ fractions. Using primers that anneal to V and J segments, immunoSEQ multiplex PCR amplified the TCR beta CDR3 regions. A synthetic immune receptor repertoire was used to minimize amplification bias, and any residual bias was removed computationally once sequencing was done. The original methods were these. Repertoire diversity was quantified as the Shannon entropy index using custom Python scripts. Unsorted, CD4+ and CD8+ repertoires were analyzed separately, except in combined analyses where CD4+ and CD8+ sequences were merged in silico. Clonal expansion was defined as a frequency increase of at least 2-fold after treatment compared with C1D1, and clones undetected at baseline were assigned a pseudocount of 0.5. Clones with 0 or 1 copy at C1D1 were classified as singleton clones, and clones with 2 or more copies were classified as non-singleton clones. Clones expanded in unsorted samples were annotated as CD4+, CD8+ or unknown by matching protein sequences in sorted samples from the same patient. Wilcoxon tests on paired samples were used to test diversity changes from C1D1 to C4D1. TCRdb obtained this table from immuneACCESS and retained in-frame rearrangements with V and J assigned. These tables miss some clones; where compared with another copy, unresolved V genes account for less than half of the shortfall, and the remainder is unexplained. Clone size and V and J calls were adopted from that table, with D and trimming inferred from the DNA. The sample table shows approximately 21,000 clones, and 70% to 75% are seen once. The top ten hold roughly 19% of the sample.

The source of this sequence is a human donor with classical Hodgkin lymphoma. The material was peripheral blood mononuclear cells (PBMCs), obtained before the fourth cycle of nivolumab. The receptor chain draws on TRBV6-5 and TRBJ1-2; the D gene cannot be resolved reliably. The CDR3 loop reads CASSYEWPARGGYTF. The DNA sequence is TGTGCCAGCAGTTACGAATGGCCCGCCCGGGGTGGCTACACCTTC.